The clone carrying this T cell receptor beta chain turned up a few times. This specimen comes from a study of metastatic and nonmetastatic thyroid tumors. Study information: Across peripheral blood and tumor or nodule tissue samples taken from malignant and benign thyroid patients, the repertoires were compared with one another.

J gave up 6 bases and V 10 bases, and 6 bases lay outside the gene matches. CDR3 size: 12 residues. Germline V gene lookup returns CDR1 LNHDA and CDR2 SQIVND (reference sequence). No treatment of any kind had been given to any patient before thyroid surgery. TCRdb redid the clone calls on the PCR reads using MiXCR. The sample has some 38,000 clones, around an eighth seen once. The chain links TRBV19 to TRBJ2-3, with 8 positions matching TRBD2. Material: blood. This TCR was recovered from a female donor with papillary thyroid cancer or a benign thyroid nodule (not recorded which). Some clones in this sample may be carry-over from other donors' samples. CDR3 nucleotide sequence: TGTGCCACTTTCGGCGGGGGGGATACGCAGTATTTT. Its translation: CATFGGGDTQYF.